This record concerns one T cell receptor (beta chain) sequence. This clone is a singleton in its sample. Its binding antigen is unknown. Within one base of it there is no much larger clone, and no base qualities were kept. TRB CDR3 regions were amplified from genomic DNA with the immunoSEQ two-step, bias-controlled multiplex PCR assay. An Illumina NextSeq 500 was used to sequence the CDR3 libraries. In the authors' own workflow: Initial alignment and bioinformatics, including bias normalization against synthetic CDR3 analogs, were performed with the immunoSEQ Analyzer platform. Annotation of V, D and J genes followed the definitions in the IMGT database. VDJtools version 1.1.10 and the R package tcR version 2.2.1.11 were used with default settings for further TRBV analyses. For the GLIPH analysis, version 1.0 was run with default settings. Significant clonotype frequency changes were tested by 2-sided binomial test with Benjamini-Hochberg correction (alpha = 0.01) in CDR3 sequences with at least 5 reads. In TCRdb, the immuneACCESS table is reduced to in-frame sequences with V and J assigned. These tables do not hold every clone; where another copy was compared, an unresolved V gene accounts for under half, and the others remain unexplained. The V and J calls and clone size are taken from that table; D and trimming were inferred from the DNA. The sample table holds a few thousand clones, of which approximately 74% were seen once. The top ten clones comprise about 27% of the sample.

The sample originates from a study of T cell therapy after organ transplantation (dated by TCRdb to the late 2010s). Some background on the complete study: Autologous CMV-specific T cells, expanded in vitro for 2 to 3 weeks with a peptide pool of 30 HLA class I and II CMV epitopes, were used as therapy products. Patients were given up to 6 doses of T cells at 2-week intervals and were followed for roughly seven months after finishing therapy. Of the roughly 10 patients, eight were classified as clinical responders and two were classified as nonresponders. Patients received a median of 1.92 x 10^8 CMV-specific T cells across 2 to 6 intravenous infusions. Long-term post-therapy blood samples were obtained 20 to 29 weeks after therapy was completed. The study was a follow-up TRBV repertoire analysis of an open-label phase I trial of autologous CMV-specific adoptive T cell therapy in solid-organ transplant recipients. Long-term post-therapy samples were available for only about 75% of the 10 patients.

The label giving this sample's time point can be read as: 20-29 weeks after completion of therapy. The patients had received solid-organ transplants and had cytomegalovirus that was drug-resistant/recurrent. Fewer than twelve trial participants were selected for repertoire analysis based on availability of post-therapy peripheral blood mononuclear cells. A BD FACSAria III was used to sort viable CD3+CD8+CD4- lymphocytes from PBMCs. The Qiagen DNeasy Kit was used to extract genomic DNA from the sorted cells. The CDR3, cysteine through phenylalanine, is 15 amino acids long. The CDR3 DNA has 45 bases and is translated from base 1. V gives up 4 bases and J gives up 1 base, and the segment between their germline ends measures 11 bases. Taken from the germline V gene, the CDR1 and CDR2 loops are SGDLS and YYNGEE. What the authors observed across the whole study: Reconstitution after therapy appeared to include not only transferred clonotypes but also endogenous clonotypes that had not been detected in the therapy products. The small cohort prevented assessing confounders such as concurrent antirejection and antiviral medications. Fold change in CD8 clonality after therapy was inversely correlated with pretherapy clonality, suggesting that less biased repertoires were more receptive to remodeling. Nonresponders showed marked pretherapy clonal expansions with minimal repertoire change after therapy. Few detected expansions in nonresponders may reflect reduced sample coverage from poor CD8+ T cell yield.

The sequencing used CD8+ T cells from blood, collected after autologous CMV-specific T cell therapy. The TCR sequence derives from a human patient who had received a solid organ transplant and had CMV disease. Following a transplant, some T lymphocytes may have been derived from the graft donor. The sequence joins TRBV9 to TRBJ1-4; no D gene is confidently identified. The CDR3 protein sequence reads: CASSYEGGTNEKLFF. The sequence in DNA is TGTGCCAGCAGCTACGAGGGAGGAACTAATGAAAAACTGTTTTTT.